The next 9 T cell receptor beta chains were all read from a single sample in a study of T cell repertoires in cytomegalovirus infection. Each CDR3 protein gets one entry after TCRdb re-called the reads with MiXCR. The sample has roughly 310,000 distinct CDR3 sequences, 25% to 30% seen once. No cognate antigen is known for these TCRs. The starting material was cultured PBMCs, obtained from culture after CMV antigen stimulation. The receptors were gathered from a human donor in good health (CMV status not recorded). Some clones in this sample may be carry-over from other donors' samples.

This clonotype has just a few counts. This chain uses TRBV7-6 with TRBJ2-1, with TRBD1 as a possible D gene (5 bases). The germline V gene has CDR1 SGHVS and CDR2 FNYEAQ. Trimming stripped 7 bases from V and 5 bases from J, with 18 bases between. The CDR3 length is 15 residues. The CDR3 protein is CASTPQGLVNNEQFF. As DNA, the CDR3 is TGTGCCAGCACCCCCCAGGGTCTGGTCAACAATGAGCAGTTCTTC.

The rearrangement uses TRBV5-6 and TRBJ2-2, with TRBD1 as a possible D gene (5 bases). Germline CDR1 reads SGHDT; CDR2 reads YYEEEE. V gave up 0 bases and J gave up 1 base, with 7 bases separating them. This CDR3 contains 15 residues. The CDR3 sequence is CASSLGTQNTGELFF. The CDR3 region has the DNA TGTGCCAGCAGCTTGGGGACACAGAACACCGGGGAGCTGTTTTTT.

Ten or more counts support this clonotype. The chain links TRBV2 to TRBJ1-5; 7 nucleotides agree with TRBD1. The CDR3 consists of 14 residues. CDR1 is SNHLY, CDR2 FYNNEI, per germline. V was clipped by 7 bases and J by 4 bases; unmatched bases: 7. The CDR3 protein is CASTRDSQNQPQHF. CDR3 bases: TGTGCCAGCACTCGGGACAGTCAAAATCAGCCCCAGCATTTT.

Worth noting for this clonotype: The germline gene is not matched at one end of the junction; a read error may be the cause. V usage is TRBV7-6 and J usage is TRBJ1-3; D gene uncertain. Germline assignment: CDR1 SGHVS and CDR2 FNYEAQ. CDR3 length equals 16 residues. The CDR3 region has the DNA TGTGCCAGCAGCCTAGCTGGCAGAACCTCTGGAAACACCATATATTTT. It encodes CASSLAGRTSGNTIYF.

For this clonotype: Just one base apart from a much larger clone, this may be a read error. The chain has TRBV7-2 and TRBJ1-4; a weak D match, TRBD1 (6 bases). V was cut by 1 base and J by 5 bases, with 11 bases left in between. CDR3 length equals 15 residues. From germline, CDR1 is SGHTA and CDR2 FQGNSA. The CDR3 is CASSLGGTQNEKLFF. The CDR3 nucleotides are TGTGCCAGCAGCTTAGGCGGGACACAAAATGAAAAACTGTTTTTT.

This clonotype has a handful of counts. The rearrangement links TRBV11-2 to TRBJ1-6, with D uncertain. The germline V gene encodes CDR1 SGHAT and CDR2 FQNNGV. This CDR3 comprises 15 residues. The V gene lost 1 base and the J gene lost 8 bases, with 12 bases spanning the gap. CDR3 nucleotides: TGTGCCAGCAGCTTAGTACTTTTGGTTGATTCACCCCTCCACTTT. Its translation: CASSLVLLVDSPLHF.

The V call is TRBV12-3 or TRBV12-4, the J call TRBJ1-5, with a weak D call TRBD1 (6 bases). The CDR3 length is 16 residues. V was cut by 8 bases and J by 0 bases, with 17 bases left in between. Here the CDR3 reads CASSFFYRVSNQPQHF. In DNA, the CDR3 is TGTGCCAGCTCATTCTTCTACAGGGTTAGCAATCAGCCCCAGCATTTT.

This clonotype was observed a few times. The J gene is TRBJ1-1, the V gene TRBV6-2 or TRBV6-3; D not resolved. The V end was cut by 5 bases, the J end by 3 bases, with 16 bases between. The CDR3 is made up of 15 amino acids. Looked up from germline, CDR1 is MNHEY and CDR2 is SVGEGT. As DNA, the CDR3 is TGTGCCAGCAGTCCTAGGGTGGGGAACCACACTGAAGCTTTCTTT. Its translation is CASSPRVGNHTEAFF.

CDR3 loop: CASSQEGTSRSYEQYF. CDR3 DNA: TGTGCCAGCAGCCAAGAAGGGACTAGCAGAAGTTACGAGCAGTACTTC. V and J are TRBV14 and TRBJ2-7, with 9 bases lining up with TRBD2. This CDR3 has 16 amino acids. V gave up 0 bases and J gave up 4 bases; unmatched junction bases: 7. Germline V gives CDR1 SGHDN, CDR2 FVKESK. Full variable domain (rest looked up from reference TRBV14 and TRBJ2-7): EAGVTQFPSHSVIEKGQTVTLRCDPISGHDNLYWYRRVMGKEIKFLLHFVKESKQDESGMPNNRFLAERTGGTYSTLKVQPAELEDSGVYFCASSQEGTSRSYEQYFGPGTRLTVT.